This passage covers 2 T cell receptor beta chains from one sample sequenced in a study of T cell changes during pregnancy in multiple sclerosis. Assay: immunoSEQ multiplex PCR; the TCRdb copy retains only in-frame clones and omits some. The sample has about 45,000 clones, 92% seen once; the top ten hold around 0.52%. The sequencing here drew on CD4+ T cells from peripheral blood mononuclear cells, taken in the third trimester of pregnancy. These receptors were obtained from a female donor with multiple sclerosis, enrolled in a pregnancy study.

This clone was seen a single time. The chain is built from TRBV19 and TRBJ1-2, with a weak D call TRBD1 (6 bases). CDR1 LNHDA and CDR2 SQIVND come from the germline V gene (reference sequence). This CDR3 comprises 17 residues. Trimming stripped 7 bases from V and 1 base from J, with 22 bases between. The CDR3 DNA reads TGTGCCAGTACGTTAACAATCGGGCAGGGGAGTAACTATGGCTACACCTTC. It encodes CASTLTIGQGSNYGYTF.

CDR3 protein: CASSLWPSGSSETQYF. The CDR3 DNA is TGTGCCAGCAGCTTGTGGCCTAGCGGGAGTTCGGAGACCCAGTACTTC. The chain joins TRBV7-8 to TRBJ2-5, with TRBD2 identical over 10 bases. The V gene's germline CDR1 is SGHVS and CDR2 FQNEAQ. With V trimmed by 3 bases and J by 5 bases, 9 bases remained unmatched. The CDR3 loop spans 16 amino acids.